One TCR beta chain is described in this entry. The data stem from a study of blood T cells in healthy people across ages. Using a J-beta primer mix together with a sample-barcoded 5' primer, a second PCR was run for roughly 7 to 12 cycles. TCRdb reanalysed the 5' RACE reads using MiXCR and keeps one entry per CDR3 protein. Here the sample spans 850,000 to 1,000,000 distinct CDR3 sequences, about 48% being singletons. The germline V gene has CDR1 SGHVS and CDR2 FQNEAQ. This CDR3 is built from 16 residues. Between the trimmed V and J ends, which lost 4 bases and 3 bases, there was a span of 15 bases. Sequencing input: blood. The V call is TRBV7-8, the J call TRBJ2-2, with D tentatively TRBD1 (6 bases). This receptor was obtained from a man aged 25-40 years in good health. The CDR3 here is CASSSQGQGYTGELFF. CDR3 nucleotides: TGTGCCAGCAGCTCTCAGGGCCAGGGGTACACCGGGGAGCTGTTTTTT.